This T cell receptor beta chain was observed in a study of shared clonotypes between healthy human individuals. Assay used: immunoSEQ multiplex PCR; TCRdb lists only in-frame clones, some missing. The sample has about 550,000 clones; roughly 96% are singletons. The germline V gene has CDR1 PRHDT and CDR2 FYEKMQ (reference sequence). This CDR3 spans 17 amino acids. V was clipped by 1 base and J by 2 bases; unmatched bases: 4. In the naive CD8 group, cells lacked CD45RO and were positively selected for CCR7, so terminally differentiated effector memory CD45RA+ cells were left out. This clonotype originated in a woman in her 30s in good health. V and J are TRBV13 and TRBJ2-6, with 8 bases that match TRBD1. The sequenced sample was naive CD8+ T cells sorted from blood. This chain's CDR3 is CASSLAQGAAGANVLTF. The CDR3, as DNA: TGTGCCAGCAGCTTAGCGCAGGGGGCTGCTGGGGCCAACGTCCTGACTTTC.